The 26 T cell receptor beta chains below all came from one sample that was sequenced in a study of OX40 agonist ivuxolimab in advanced cancers. Using immunoSEQ multiplex PCR, the repertoire was profiled, and TCRdb retains in-frame clones only, with some absent. The sample has about 66,000 clones, approximately 90% seen once; the top ten hold 0.67%. This specimen was CD4+ or CD8+ T cells sorted from blood, taken in a trial of the OX40 agonist ivuxolimab. Source of these receptors: an adult with an advanced solid tumor such as melanoma, head and neck, liver or kidney cancer.

The chain links TRBV4-2 to TRBJ2-3; a possible D gene is TRBD1 (6 bases). The ends were cut back, 0 bases at V and 6 bases at J, with 19 bases in the middle. CDR1 is LGHNA, CDR2 YNFKEQ, per germline. The CDR3 has 17 amino acids. In DNA, the CDR3 is TGTGCCAGCAGCCAAGATACGGGCAGGGGAGTACAGGATACGCAGTATTTT. The encoded protein is CASSQDTGRGVQDTQYF.

V usage is TRBV10-3 and J usage is TRBJ2-7, with D tentatively TRBD2 (6 bases). This CDR3 contains 13 residues. CDR1 and CDR2 (germline): ENHRY, SYGVKD. V shed 7 bases and J shed 0 bases, with 10 bases lying between them. CDR3 sequence: CAITAGNSYEQYF. CDR3 coding DNA: TGTGCCATCACGGCGGGGAACTCCTACGAGCAGTACTTC.

The CDR3 nucleotides are TGTGCCAGCAGCTTAGCGGGAAACACCATATATTTT. Translation gives CASSLAGNTIYF. The J gene is TRBJ1-3, the V gene TRBV11-2, with no clear D. Trimming took off 1 base at V and 4 bases at J, with 2 bases between the two ends. The CDR3 runs to 12 residues. Germline assignment: CDR1 SGHAT and CDR2 FQNNGV.

The genes are TRBV19 and TRBJ1-1; D remains unclear. The germline V and J ends were trimmed by 0 bases and 7 bases, with 15 bases remaining between them. The CDR3 covers 15 residues. CDR1 and CDR2 from the germline V gene are LNHDA and SQIVND (reference sequence). CDR3 DNA: TGTGCCAGTAGTATAGAGTCGTGGACCACACATGAAGCTTTCTTT. Amino acids: CASSIESWTTHEAFF.

The chain is built from TRBV11-1 and TRBJ2-7; 11 bases are a match to TRBD2. V was clipped by 4 bases and J by 2 bases; unmatched bases: 7. Germline V gene lookup returns CDR1 SGHAT and CDR2 FQDESV (reference sequence). This CDR3 is built from 16 residues. The CDR3 DNA reads as TGTGCCAGCAGCTCCCCTAGCGGGAGGCCCCCCTACGAGCAGTACTTC. Its translation is CASSSPSGRPPYEQYF.

V is TRBV9 and J is TRBJ1-1, with 8 nucleotides matching TRBD1. Germline-derived CDR1 and CDR2 are SGDLS and YYNGEE. Trimming at V came to 2 bases and at J to 5 bases, leaving 8 bases not matched to a gene. The CDR3 is made up of 15 amino acids. DNA of the CDR3: TGTGCCAGCAGCGTCCGAGGACAGGGCGAAACTGAAGCTTTCTTT. Its translation is CASSVRGQGETEAFF.

The chain uses TRBV5-1 and TRBJ1-2, with D tentatively TRBD1 (6 bases). The CDR3 runs 14 residues. Germline-derived CDR1 and CDR2 are SGHRS and YFSETQ. Trimming shortened V by 2 bases and J by 2 bases, and 10 bases separated the two germline ends. CDR3 protein: CASSFRDTNYGYTF. The CDR3 DNA reads as TGCGCCAGCAGCTTCCGGGACACGAACTATGGCTACACCTTC.

V gene TRBV5-6 combines with J gene TRBJ1-2; tentative D call: TRBD1 (5 bases). This CDR3 comprises 13 residues. Germline values: CDR1 SGHDT, CDR2 YYEEEE. With 3 bases removed from V and 4 bases from J, the gap between germline ends came to 10 bases. Here the CDR3 reads CASSSGGVYGYTF. As DNA, the CDR3 is TGTGCCAGCAGCTCCGGGGGAGTCTATGGCTACACCTTC.

The chain is built from TRBV21-1 and TRBJ1-5. TRBV21-1 has pseudogene status. This CDR3 has 15 amino acids. The CDR3: CASSKVGGLDQPQHF. The DNA of the CDR3 is TGTGCCAGCAGCAAAGTTGGAGGGTTGGATCAGCCCCAGCATTTT.

The CDR3 loop reads CASSPGDSLNEKLFF. CDR3 coding DNA: TGTGCCAGCTCACCTGGGGACAGCTTAAATGAAAAACTGTTTTTT. The chain combines TRBV18 with TRBJ1-4; 7 bases align to TRBD1. The germline CDR1 and CDR2 sequences are KGHSH and LQKENI. The V and J ends lost 3 bases and 5 bases, in that order; junction bases with no gene match: 6. This CDR3 region has 15 residues.

The V gene is TRBV14, the J gene TRBJ2-2; D uncertain. CDR1 is SGHDN and CDR2 is FVKESK in the germline V gene. Trimming removed 4 bases at V and 5 bases at J, with 8 bases between. The length of the CDR3 is 13 residues. The CDR3 DNA reads as TGTGCCAGCAGCCGAGAGCTAACCGGGGAGCTGTTTTTT. It yields the protein CASSRELTGELFF.

The chain employs TRBV6-6 and TRBJ2-6; a weak D match, TRBD1 (5 bases). The V gene's germline CDR1 is MNHNY and CDR2 SVGAGI (reference sequence). V dropped 2 bases and J dropped 0 bases, with 8 bases sitting between them. This CDR3 contains 16 residues. The CDR3 nucleotides read TGTGCCAGCAGTTACCCGACAGCCTCTGGGGCCAACGTCCTGACTTTC. This encodes CASSYPTASGANVLTF.

This clone was detected only a few times. The CDR3 region is CASSPGGGRTGELFF. In nucleotides, the CDR3 is TGTGCCAGCAGCCCCGGCGGGGGCCGAACCGGGGAGCTGTTTTTT. The V and J genes are TRBV5-4 and TRBJ2-2; D might be TRBD2 (7 bases). CDR1 is SGHNT, CDR2 YYREEE, per germline (reference sequence). CDR3 length equals 15 residues. V was clipped by 4 bases and J by 5 bases, with 15 bases between them.

A note on this clone: Other nucleotide sequences from this sample produce the same CDR3. The chain is built from TRBV15 and TRBJ1-2, with D perhaps TRBD1 (5 bases). Germline V gene lookup returns CDR1 LNHNV and CDR2 YYDKDF (reference sequence). The CDR3 covers 17 residues. Trimming removed 0 bases at V and 8 bases at J, with 22 bases between. The CDR3 is CATSRDEFGRGSGGYTF. DNA for the CDR3: TGTGCCACCAGCAGAGATGAATTCGGGAGGGGCTCGGGCGGCTACACCTTC.

This clone has just one count. This chain links TRBV10-3 with TRBJ2-5, with 7 bases that match TRBD1. Germline trimming cut 6 bases from V and 4 bases from J; bases unmatched to any gene: 8. CDR1 and CDR2 (germline): ENHRY, SYGVKD. The CDR3 has 14 amino acids. The CDR3 is CAIRADRPGETQYF. The CDR3 nucleotides read TGTGCCATCAGAGCGGACAGGCCGGGAGAGACCCAGTACTTC.

This clone was found once. Different DNA sequences within this sample yield the same CDR3. The J gene is TRBJ1-1, the V gene TRBV29-1; D remains ambiguous. The V end lost 6 bases, the J end lost 0 bases, and 8 bases lay between the germline ends. This CDR3 region has 12 residues. The V gene's germline CDR1 is SQVTM and CDR2 ANQGSEA. The CDR3 nucleotides are TGCAGCGTGCGCCGGATGAACACTGAAGCTTTCTTT. Protein sequence: CSVRRMNTEAFF. Variable domain in full (rest from reference TRBV29-1 and TRBJ1-1): SAVISQKPSRDICQRGTSLTIQCQVDSQVTMMFWYRQQPGQSLTLIATANQGSEATYESGFVIDKFPISRPNLTFSTLTVSNMSPEDSSIYLCSVRRMNTEAFFGQGTRLTVV.

The chain links TRBV6-1 to TRBJ2-7; D not certain. V lost 7 bases to trimming and J lost 7 bases, with 17 bases between them. Germline V gives CDR1 MNHNS, CDR2 SASEGT. The CDR3 has 13 amino acids. CDR3 in amino acids: CASTAVPTKEQYF. CDR3 nucleotides: TGTGCCAGCACGGCAGTACCTACGAAGGAGCAGTACTTC.

The chain is built from TRBV29-1 and TRBJ2-1, with a tentative D call TRBD2 (6 bases). V was cut by 2 bases and J by 14 bases, with 10 bases left in between. CDR3 size: 10 residues. Germline CDR1 reads SQVTM; CDR2 reads ANQGSEA. CDR3: CSVEQTREFF. CDR3 DNA sequence: TGCAGCGTTGAACAGACTAGAGAGTTCTTC.

This clone was observed a few times. This chain uses TRBV19 with TRBJ1-2; D unclear. The CDR3 is 11 residues long. CDR1 is LNHDA, CDR2 SQIVND, per germline (reference sequence). V was clipped by 9 bases and J by 6 bases, with 11 bases between them. In DNA form, the CDR3 reads TGTGCCAGCCGACGGCGGGATGGCTACACCTTC. Encoded protein: CASRRRDGYTF. Looking up the rest from reference TRBV19 and TRBJ1-2 gives the full variable domain: DGGITQSPKYLFRKEGQNVTLSCEQNLNHDAMYWYRQDPGQGLRLIYYSQIVNDFQKGDIAEGYSVSREKKESFPLTVTSAQKNPTAFYLCASRRRDGYTFGSGTRLTVV.

J is TRBJ1-5 and V is TRBV7-9; D remains unclear. The germline gives CDR1 SEHNR, CDR2 FQNEAQ (reference sequence). The ends were cut back, 5 bases at V and 0 bases at J, with 11 bases in the middle. CDR3 length equals 15 residues. DNA of the CDR3: TGTGCCAGCAGCCCAGGTGACGTTAGCAATCAGCCCCAGCATTTT. Translation gives CASSPGDVSNQPQHF.

This clone came up once. The chain combines TRBV27 with TRBJ2-7, with 13 bases aligning to TRBD2. This CDR3 contains 15 residues. Trimming took 4 bases from V and 7 from J; bases not matched to a gene: 7. The germline V gene has CDR1 MNHEY and CDR2 SMNVEV (reference sequence). The CDR3 DNA reads TGTGCCAGCAGTTCCGGACTAGCGGGAGTGGGGGAGCAGTACTTC. Translation gives CASSSGLAGVGEQYF.

The rearrangement links TRBV9 to TRBJ2-1, with TRBD1 as a possible D gene (5 bases). The germline gives CDR1 SGDLS, CDR2 YYNGEE. The CDR3 totals 13 residues. Trimming took off 2 bases at V and 6 bases at J, with 9 bases between the two ends. CDR3 DNA sequence: TGTGCCAGCAGCGTTTACCAGGGCAATGAGCAGTTCTTC. Translation gives CASSVYQGNEQFF.

The chain carries TRBV19 and TRBJ1-5; D is perhaps TRBD1 (6 bases). V lost 5 bases and J 0 bases, leaving 14 bases between the germline ends. The germline gives CDR1 LNHDA, CDR2 SQIVND (reference sequence). This CDR3 has 16 residues. CDR3 nucleotides: TGTGCCAGTAGTTCACAGGGAGTCCATAGCAATCAGCCCCAGCATTTT. It translates to CASSSQGVHSNQPQHF. Complete variable domain (other parts from reference TRBV19 and TRBJ1-5): DGGITQSPKYLFRKEGQNVTLSCEQNLNHDAMYWYRQDPGQGLRLIYYSQIVNDFQKGDIAEGYSVSREKKESFPLTVTSAQKNPTAFYLCASSSQGVHSNQPQHFGDGTRLSIL.

The rearrangement links TRBV5-1 to TRBJ1-2, with a weak D call TRBD1 (6 bases). The CDR3 is 13 amino acids. Germline CDR1 is SGHRS and CDR2 is YFSETQ. V lost 6 bases and J 4 bases, leaving 13 bases between the germline ends. This chain's CDR3 is CASTPGGGYGYTF. CDR3 bases: TGCGCCAGCACTCCTGGGGGCGGCTATGGCTACACCTTC. The full variable domain, with the rest looked up from reference TRBV5-1 and TRBJ1-2, is KAGVTQTPRYLIKTRGQQVTLSCSPISGHRSVSWYQQTPGQGLQFLFEYFSETQRNKGNFPGRFSGRQFSNSRSEMNVSTLELGDSALYLCASTPGGGYGYTFGSGTRLTVV.

This chain links TRBV7-9 with TRBJ1-1; 9 positions match TRBD1. CDR1 and CDR2 from the germline V gene are SEHNR and FQNEAQ (reference sequence). J was trimmed by 7 bases and V by 5 bases; bases with no gene match: 8. CDR3 length equals 14 residues. CDR3 in amino acids: CASSTRDRVFEAFF. CDR3 nucleotide sequence: TGTGCCAGCAGCACCCGGGACAGGGTTTTTGAAGCTTTCTTT.

V gene TRBV6-1 combines with J gene TRBJ2-7, with 11 nucleotides matching TRBD2. Trimming at V came to 4 bases and at J to 2 bases, leaving 4 bases not matched to a gene. Germline V gives CDR1 MNHNS, CDR2 SASEGT. The CDR3 is made up of 15 amino acids. Written as DNA, the CDR3 is TGTGCCAGCAGTGCCACTAGCGGGAGCGCCTACGAGCAGTACTTC. This codes for CASSATSGSAYEQYF.